The count of the clone carrying this T cell receptor beta chain is one. This entry is derived from a study of blood T cell repertoires in COVID-19. Turning to the study itself: From the United States, Italy and Spain came samples of acute and convalescent COVID-19. T cells, B-cell-depleted T cells, or PBMCs supplied cDNA or gDNA.

The V end lost 1 base, the J end lost 2 bases, and 5 bases lay between the germline ends. The CDR3 extends over 13 amino acids. The authors' processing: Estimation of nucleated cell counts relied on the amplification of reference gene primers. The data were produced by immunoSEQ multiplex PCR, yet TCRdb's version contains in-frame clones alone and is incomplete. The DNA was the basis for D and trimming; V, J and clone size are from that table. The repertoire has fewer than 350,000 clones, more than 75% of them found once; the top ten carry roughly 8%. Sequenced material: peripheral blood. This chain connects TRBV12-3 or TRBV12-4 to TRBJ2-5; D gene uncertain. The receptor's source is a man in his forties with active or convalescent COVID-19. The CDR3, as DNA: TGTGCCAGCAGTTTAGGGGCGCAAGAGACCCAGTACTTC. Encoded protein: CASSLGAQETQYF.